This TCR beta chain is drawn from a study of metastatic and nonmetastatic thyroid tumors. General study results and limits: Within blood and tumor, benign nodules reportedly had significantly lower TCR beta diversity than malignant thyroid tumors did.

The CDR3 extends over 18 amino acids. In germline, CDR1 is DFQATT, CDR2 SNEGSKA (reference sequence). With V trimmed by 3 bases and J by 4 bases, 12 bases remained unmatched. All patients were untreated before thyroid surgery. Using MiXCR, TCRdb reanalyzed the PCR reads. Of several thousand clones in the sample, around 28% are singletons; the top ten hold 40% to 45%. The sample holds one count of this clone. Its antigen remains unknown. The sample was tumor tissue. The receptor's source is a male donor with papillary thyroid cancer or a benign thyroid nodule (not recorded which). Some clones in this sample may be carry-over from other donors' samples. J is TRBJ2-3 and V is TRBV20-1; TRBD2 aligns across 14 bases. CDR3 sequence (DNA): TGCAGTGCTAGTAACCCGGGACTAGCGGGAGTTCTCCCAGATACGCAGTATTTT. It encodes CSASNPGLAGVLPDTQYF.